Shown below are 8 T cell receptor beta chains from a single sample sequenced in a study of T cell repertoires in cytomegalovirus infection. TCRdb passed the reads through MiXCR, listing each CDR3 protein once. This table holds 700,000 to 950,000 distinct CDR3 sequences, about 33% found once. Their antigens remain unidentified. The sample consisted of cultured CD8+ T cells from PBMCs, taken from culture after CMV antigen stimulation. Receptor source: a human donor in good health (CMV status not recorded). Some clones in this sample may be carry-over from other donors' samples.

The table lists this clonotype with a few counts. V usage is TRBV6-6 and J usage is TRBJ2-1, with D perhaps matching TRBD1 (5 bases). Trimming took 5 bases from V and 5 from J, leaving 16 bases between them. Germline V gene data show CDR1 as MNHNY and CDR2 as SVGAGI (reference sequence). The CDR3 has 15 amino acids. This CDR3 reads CASSRVPAGNNEQFF. The DNA for the CDR3 is TGTGCCAGCAGTAGAGTCCCCGCAGGGAACAATGAGCAGTTCTTC.

With respect to this clonotype: At one end, the junction sequence differs from germline, possibly due to a read error. The chain uses TRBV7-6 and TRBJ2-1; 7 bases map to TRBD2. In germline, CDR1 is SGHVS, CDR2 FNYEAQ. CDR3 length: 18 amino acids. DNA of the CDR3: TGTGCCAGCAGCAGGGGCCGTCGGGGTCTAGCGGCCTACAATGAGCAGTTCTTT. It specifies CASSRGRRGLAAYNEQFF.

This clonotype was seen at least ten times. The rearrangement uses TRBV7-8 and TRBJ2-3; 9 nucleotides line up with TRBD2. CDR1 and CDR2 (germline): SGHVS, FQNEAQ. CDR3 length: 16 amino acids. The V and J ends lost 4 bases and 2 bases, in that order; junction bases with no gene match: 7. The CDR3 here is CASSSPSGVVTDTQYF. For the CDR3, the DNA is TGTGCCAGCAGCTCGCCTAGCGGGGTAGTCACAGATACGCAGTATTTT.

This clonotype has a handful of counts. The V call is TRBV6-8, the J call TRBJ1-1; 7 bases are shared with TRBD1. The ends lost 5 bases at V and 1 base at J; junction bases unmatched: 19. The CDR3 spans 19 residues. Germline CDR1 MNHGY, CDR2 SAAAGT. CDR3 DNA sequence: TGTGCCAGCAGTCACACTAGTTCGGCCTCGACAGGGCCGAACACTGAAGCTTTCTTT. It yields the protein CASSHTSSASTGPNTEAFF.

Only a few counts were recorded for this clonotype. The V gene is TRBV29-1, the J gene TRBJ2-1; 8 bases are shared with TRBD1. V lost 6 bases, J lost 9 bases, and 7 bases stayed unmatched. CDR1 is SQVTM, CDR2 ANQGSEA, per germline. This CDR3 has 12 residues. In DNA, the CDR3 is TGCAGCGTCGGTCAGGGGGCACCTGAGCAGTTCTTC. The encoded protein is CSVGQGAPEQFF.

In its sample, this clonotype was seen a few times. The chain employs TRBV27 and TRBJ2-1; D might be TRBD1 (6 bases). Trimming shortened V by 6 bases and J by 9 bases, and 21 bases separated the two germline ends. Germline values: CDR1 MNHEY, CDR2 SMNVEV (reference sequence). The CDR3 has 15 amino acids. The CDR3, as DNA: TGTGCCAGCAGCCGGTATAGCTACAGGGAGAGTGAGCAGTTCTTC. Protein product: CASSRYSYRESEQFF.

This clonotype turned up a few times. The rearrangement joins TRBV12-5 to TRBJ2-2, with D possibly TRBD1 on 6 matching bases. Germline-derived CDR1 and CDR2 are LGHNT and FRNRAP. V was clipped by 6 bases and J by 7 bases, with 18 bases between them. This CDR3 spans 15 amino acids. CDR3 sequence (DNA): TGTGCTAGTGGGCCCCCCGCCACAGGGATCGGGGAGCTGTTTTTT. Its translation: CASGPPATGIGELFF. Using reference TRBV12-5 and TRBJ2-2 for the parts outside the CDR3, the full variable domain is DARVTQTPRHKVTEMGQEVTMRCQPILGHNTVFWYRQTMMQGLELLAYFRNRAPLDDSGMPKDRFSAEMPDATLATLKIQPSEPRDSAVYFCASGPPATGIGELFFGEGSRLTVL.

This clonotype was observed a handful of times. The DNA for the CDR3 is TGCAGCGTCCGAACAGGGTACTCTGAAGCTTTCTTT. Its translation is CSVRTGYSEAFF. The V call is TRBV29-1, the J call TRBJ1-1; a weak D match, TRBD1 (6 bases). Trimming stripped 6 bases from V and 6 bases from J, with 14 bases between. Germline CDR1 is SQVTM and CDR2 is ANQGSEA. This CDR3 has 12 residues.